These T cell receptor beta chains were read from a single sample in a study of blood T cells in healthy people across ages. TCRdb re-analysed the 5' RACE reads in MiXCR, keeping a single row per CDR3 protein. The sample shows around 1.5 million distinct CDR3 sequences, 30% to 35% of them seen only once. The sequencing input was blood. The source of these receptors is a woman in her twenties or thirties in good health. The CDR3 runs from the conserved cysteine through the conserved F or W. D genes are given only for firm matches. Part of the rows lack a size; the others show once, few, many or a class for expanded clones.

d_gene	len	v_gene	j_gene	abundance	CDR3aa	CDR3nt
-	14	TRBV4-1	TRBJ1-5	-	CASSQEDSYQPQHF	TGCGCCAGCAGCCAAGAGGACAGTTATCAGCCCCAGCATTTT
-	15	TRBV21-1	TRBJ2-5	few	CASSSGQGSEETQYF	TGTGCCAGCAGCAGTGGACAGGGGAGTGAAGAGACCCAGTACTTC
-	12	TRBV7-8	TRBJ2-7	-	CASTKNPYEQYF	TGTGCCAGCACCAAAAACCCCTACGAGCAGTACTTC
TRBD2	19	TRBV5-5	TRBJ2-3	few	CASSLAGRGGSLKTDTQYF	TGTGCCAGCAGCTTGGCAGGGCGGGGGGGCTCACTAAAGACAGATACGCAGTATTTT
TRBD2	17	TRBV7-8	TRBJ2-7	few	CASSLVIAGGVSYEQYF	TGTGCCAGCAGCTTAGTTATAGCGGGGGGGGTCTCCTACGAGCAGTACTTC
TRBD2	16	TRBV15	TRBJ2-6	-	CATSRWEGSGANVLTF	TGTGCCACCAGCAGATGGGAGGGCTCTGGGGCCAACGTCCTGACTTTC
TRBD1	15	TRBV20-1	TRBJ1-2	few	CSVGGGTDSNYGYTF	TGCAGTGTTGGGGGAGGGACAGACTCTAACTATGGCTACACCTTC
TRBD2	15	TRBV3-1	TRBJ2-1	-	CASSQSSGGYNEQFF	TGTGCCAGCAGCCAATCTAGCGGGGGGTATAATGAGCAGTTCTTC
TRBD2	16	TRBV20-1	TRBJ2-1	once	CSAGGSVLAGADEQFF	TGCAGTGCTGGAGGATCGGTACTAGCGGGGGCCGATGAGCAGTTCTTC
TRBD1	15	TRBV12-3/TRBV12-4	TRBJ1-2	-	CASSRTQTGGHGYTF	TGTGCCAGCAGCCGAACCCAGACAGGGGGCCATGGCTACACCTTC
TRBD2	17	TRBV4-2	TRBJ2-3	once	CASSPGLAGGSAGTQYF	TGTGCCAGCAGCCCTGGACTAGCGGGGGGTAGCGCAGGTACGCAGTATTTT
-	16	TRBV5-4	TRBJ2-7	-	CASSLGRGPPQYEQYF	TGTGCCAGCAGCTTGGGTCGGGGGCCTCCCCAATACGAGCAGTACTTC
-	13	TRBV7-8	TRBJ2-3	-	CASSFTGSDTQYF	TGTGCCAGCAGCTTCACAGGGTCAGATACGCAGTATTTT
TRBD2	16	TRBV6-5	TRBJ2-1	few	CASSLGLAGLRNEQFF	TGTGCCAGCAGTCTAGGACTAGCGGGGTTAAGGAATGAGCAGTTCTTC
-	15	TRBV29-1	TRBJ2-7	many	CSVRGGGEVGYEQYF	TGCAGCGTGCGAGGAGGGGGCGAAGTGGGCTACGAGCAGTACTTC
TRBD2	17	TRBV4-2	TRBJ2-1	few	CASSQEPSSGIYNEQFF	TGTGCCAGCAGCCAAGAGCCGTCTAGCGGGATATACAATGAGCAGTTCTTC
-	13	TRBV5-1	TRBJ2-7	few	CASSFLEPYEQYF	TGCGCCAGCAGCTTTCTAGAGCCCTACGAGCAGTACTTC
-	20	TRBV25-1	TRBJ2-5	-	CASSGPGTLPRAGLQETQYF	TGTGCCAGCAGTGGTCCCGGGACACTTCCACGAGCGGGACTCCAAGAGACCCAGTACTTC
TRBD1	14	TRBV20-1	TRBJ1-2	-	CSAREGRGRHGYTF	TGCAGTGCTAGAGAGGGGAGGGGGCGACATGGCTACACCTTC
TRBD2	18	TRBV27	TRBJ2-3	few	CASSLRPGLAGRADTQYF	TGTGCCAGCAGTTTACGCCCGGGACTAGCGGGAAGGGCAGATACGCAGTATTTT
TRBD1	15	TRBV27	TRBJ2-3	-	CASSPGTGGRNTQYF	TGTGCCAGCAGCCCCGGGACAGGGGGCAGGAATACGCAGTATTTT
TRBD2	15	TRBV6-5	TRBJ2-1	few	CASSYGVAGGNEQFF	TGTGCCAGCAGTTACGGGGTAGCGGGGGGTAATGAGCAGTTCTTC
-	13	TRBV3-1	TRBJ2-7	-	CASSQGGSAEQYF	TGTGCCAGCAGCCAAGGAGGGTCCGCCGAGCAGTACTTC
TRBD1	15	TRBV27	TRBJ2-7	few	CASSPGGQGFYEQYF	TGTGCCAGCAGTCCTGGGGGACAGGGATTCTACGAGCAGTACTTC
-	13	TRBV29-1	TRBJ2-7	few	CSVEDPAVYGQYF	TGCAGCGTTGAAGATCCAGCAGTATACGGGCAGTACTTC
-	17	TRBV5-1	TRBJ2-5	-	CASSLGGVGGNQETQYF	TGCGCCAGCAGCTTGGGTGGGGTAGGTGGTAACCAAGAGACCCAGTACTTC
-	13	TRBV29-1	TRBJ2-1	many	CSVVRLAVNEQFF	TGCAGCGTTGTACGGCTAGCCGTCAATGAGCAGTTCTTC
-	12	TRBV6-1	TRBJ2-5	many	CASRTVGETQYF	TGTGCCAGCAGAACGGTGGGAGAGACCCAGTACTTC
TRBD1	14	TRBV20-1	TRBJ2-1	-	CSVYRDRDLREQFF	TGCAGTGTGTACCGGGACAGGGACTTACGTGAGCAGTTCTTC
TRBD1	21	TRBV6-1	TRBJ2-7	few	CASSEEFPAGTGGYYSYEQYF	TGTGCCAGCAGTGAAGAATTTCCCGCCGGGACAGGGGGCTATTACTCCTACGAGCAGTACTTC
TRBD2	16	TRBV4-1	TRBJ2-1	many	CASSQGLAVTYNEQFF	TGCGCCAGCAGCCAGGGACTAGCGGTTACCTACAATGAGCAGTTCTTC
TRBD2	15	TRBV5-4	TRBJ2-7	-	CASSLELAGVHEQYF	TGTGCCAGCAGCTTGGAGCTAGCGGGCGTTCACGAGCAGTACTTC
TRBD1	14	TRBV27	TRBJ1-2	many	CASSFSAGTVGYTF	TGTGCCAGCAGTTTCTCCGCAGGGACAGTAGGCTACACCTTC
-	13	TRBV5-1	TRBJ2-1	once	CASSLALKSVEFF	TGCGCCAGCAGCTTGGCGCTTAAAAGCGTAGAGTTCTTC
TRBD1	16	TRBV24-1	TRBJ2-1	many	CATRRTGFDSYNEQFF	TGTGCCACCAGACGGACAGGGTTCGACTCCTACAATGAGCAGTTCTTC
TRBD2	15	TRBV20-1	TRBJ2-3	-	CSAMGLAGGTDTQYF	TGCAGTGCAATGGGACTAGCGGGGGGCACAGATACGCAGTATTTT
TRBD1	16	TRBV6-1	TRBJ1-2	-	CASRKDRGILNYGYSF	TGTGCCAGCAGGAAAGACAGGGGGATTCTTAACTATGGCTACAGCTTC
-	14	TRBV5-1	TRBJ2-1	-	CASSLAPRRDEQFF	TGCGCCAGCAGCTTGGCCCCCCGCAGAGATGAGCAGTTCTTC
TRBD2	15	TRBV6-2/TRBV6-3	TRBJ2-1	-	CASTPGTSEYNEQFF	TGTGCCAGCACCCCCGGGACTAGCGAGTACAATGAGCAGTTCTTC